The T cell receptor (beta chain) under discussion was sequenced for a study of cytomegalovirus exposure and HLA in healthy donors. Overall study findings and caveats: In a later analysis, common viral pathogens appeared linked to several of the most significant clusters. Reports credit the classifier with highly specific, highly sensitive diagnosis of cytomegalovirus status.

The PCR had 60 Vbeta and 13 Jbeta primers. Sequenced by immunoSEQ multiplex PCR; TCRdb stores in-frame clones only, minus some. The sample yields 35,000 to 50,000 clones, of which the top ten take up around 3.2%. Comment on this clone: Its specificity is unknown.

The sequenced sample consisted of PBMCs. The source is a woman in her 30s in good health and CMV-seropositive.

The CDR3 DNA follows: TGTGCCAGCAGTGACAGGATTTATTCACCCCTCCACTTT. This codes for CASSDRIYSPLHF. This chain joins TRBV6-1 and TRBJ1-6; unclear D gene. Germline assignment: CDR1 MNHNS and CDR2 SASEGT. The V end lost 3 bases, the J end lost 8 bases, and 8 bases lay between the germline ends. There are 13 residues in the CDR3.